This passage covers 20 T cell receptor beta chains from one sample sequenced in a study of read filtering for tumor transcriptome and immune sequencing. Molecular barcoded adaptors covering alpha/delta and beta/gamma chains were used on roughly 370 ng RNA. TCRdb re-called the reads through MiXCR, storing one row per CDR3 protein. Of about 39,000 distinct CDR3 sequences detected, 12% to 15% appear once; the ten largest clones hold about 17%. Sequences were obtained from a population of CD138-negative cells sorted from bone marrow. The receptors were gathered from a donor at least 40 years old with multiple myeloma.

This clonotype was observed at least ten times. The chain has TRBV28 and TRBJ2-2; TRBD1 matches 9 bases. With V trimmed by 2 bases and J by 3 bases, 1 base remained unmatched. Germline V CDR1 and CDR2: MDHEN, SYDVKM. This CDR3 is built from 15 residues. The CDR3 reads CASSLRTGDTGELFF. In nucleotides, the CDR3 is TGTGCCAGCAGTTTAAGGACAGGGGACACCGGGGAGCTGTTTTTT.

This clonotype was counted ten times or more. This chain connects TRBV7-9 to TRBJ2-1; a weak D match, TRBD2 (6 bases). From germline, CDR1 is SEHNR and CDR2 FQNEAQ (reference sequence). Trimming shortened V by 5 bases and J by 7 bases, and 12 bases separated the two germline ends. The CDR3 runs 13 residues. The CDR3 sequence: CASSPWEVNEQFF. In DNA, the CDR3 is TGTGCCAGCAGCCCCTGGGAGGTAAATGAGCAGTTCTTC. The variable domain in full, completed from reference TRBV7-9 and TRBJ2-1, reads DTGVSQNPRHKITKRGQNVTFRCDPISEHNRLYWYRQTLGQGPEFLTYFQNEAQLEKSRLLSDRFSAERPKGSFSTLEIQRTEQGDSAMYLCASSPWEVNEQFFGPGTRLTVL.

This clonotype has at least ten counts. The chain links TRBV6-6 to TRBJ1-1, with TRBD1 identical over 7 bases. After removal of 4 bases from V and 3 bases from J, the junction contained 11 bases not matched to a gene. CDR3 length equals 16 residues. CDR1 and CDR2 (germline): MNHNY, SVGAGI (reference sequence). CDR3 in amino acids: CASSSSTGRADTEAFF. The DNA for the CDR3 is TGTGCCAGCAGTTCATCGACAGGGCGGGCGGACACTGAAGCTTTCTTT.

This clonotype was recorded many times. The chain joins TRBV5-4 to TRBJ2-3; weak D call: TRBD2 (5 bases). Germline CDR1 is SGHNT and CDR2 is YYREEE (reference sequence). V gave up 1 base and J gave up 4 bases, with 13 bases separating them. This CDR3 has 15 amino acids. This chain's CDR3 is CASSLRLMRADTQYF. The DNA of the CDR3 is TGTGCCAGCAGCTTGCGACTGATGCGGGCAGATACGCAGTATTTT.

This clonotype was seen a handful of times. This may be a read error, as it is one base from a much larger clone. CDR3 loop: CASSSGSYGQYF. The CDR3, as DNA: TGTGCCAGCAGTTCTGGTTCCTACGGGCAGTACTTC. This chain uses TRBV28 with TRBJ2-7; D is unresolved. CDR3 size: 12 residues. CDR1 is MDHEN, CDR2 SYDVKM, per germline.

As for this clonotype: This may be a read error: a much more frequent sequence differs by one nucleotide. The gene calls are TRBV20-1 and TRBJ2-1; 10 bases line up with TRBD2. CDR3 length: 12 amino acids. CDR1 and CDR2 (germline): DFQATT, SNEGSKA (reference sequence). CDR3 DNA sequence: TGCGGTGCTAGAGGACTAGCGGTAGAGCAGTTCTTC. The encoded protein is CGARGLAVEQFF.

This clonotype was seen at least ten times. The rearrangement links TRBV4-1 to TRBJ2-2; D remains unclear. There are 13 residues in the CDR3. Deletions cut 3 bases from V and 4 bases from J, with 6 bases between. Germline V lookup: CDR1 MGHRA, CDR2 YSYEKL. CDR3 nucleotide sequence: TGCGCCAGCAGCCACCAGTTCACCGGGGAGCTGTTTTTT. Amino acids: CASSHQFTGELFF.

This clonotype was recorded many times. The rearrangement joins TRBV12-3 or TRBV12-4 to TRBJ1-2; D is possibly TRBD1 (5 bases). V lost 6 bases to trimming and J lost 4 bases, with 15 bases between them. This CDR3 spans 14 amino acids. The CDR3 DNA reads TGTGCCAGCAGCCCTTTGGGGGTCGGCTATGGCTACACCTTC. Its protein product is CASSPLGVGYGYTF.

Many counts were recorded for this clonotype. This chain uses TRBV28 with TRBJ1-1, with D possibly being TRBD1 (5 bases). The germline V gene encodes CDR1 MDHEN and CDR2 SYDVKM. The ends were cut back, 5 bases at V and 5 bases at J, with 9 bases in the middle. CDR3 length: 12 amino acids. DNA of the CDR3: TGTGCCAGCAGTCCTTGGGGGACTGAAGCTTTCTTT. This gives the protein CASSPWGTEAFF. Full variable domain (outside the CDR3, taken from reference TRBV28 and TRBJ1-1): DVKVTQSSRYLVKRTGEKVFLECVQDMDHENMFWYRQDPGLGLRLIYFSYDVKMKEKGDIPEGYSVSREKKERFSLILESASTNQTSMYLCASSPWGTEAFFGQGTRLTVV.

Remarks on this clonotype: At one end, the junction sequence differs from germline, possibly due to a read error. The chain combines TRBV6-2 or TRBV6-3 with TRBJ2-1, with unresolved D. The germline V gene has CDR1 MNHEY and CDR2 SVGEGT. The CDR3 loop spans 18 amino acids. CDR3 DNA sequence: TGTGCCAGCAGTTACACGCCAGGCAAAGGATCGTCCTACAATGAGCGGTTCTTC. It encodes CASSYTPGKGSSYNERFF.

This clonotype has a count of ten or more. The chain is built from TRBV18 and TRBJ2-5, with 9 bases matching TRBD1. Germline V gene lookup returns CDR1 KGHSH and CDR2 LQKENI. The CDR3 has 15 residues. J lost 2 bases, V lost 4 bases, and 5 bases had no gene match. CDR3 sequence reads: CASSHGQGSQETQYF. The CDR3 DNA reads as TGTGCCAGCTCACATGGACAGGGGAGTCAAGAGACCCAGTACTTC.

This clonotype was counted ten times or more. The chain uses TRBV5-1 and TRBJ2-2, with D perhaps being TRBD1 or TRBD2 (5 bases each). This CDR3 is built from 14 residues. Between the trimmed V and J ends, which lost 6 bases and 4 bases, there was a span of 13 bases. Germline V gene sequence: CDR1 SGHRS, CDR2 YFSETQ. DNA for the CDR3: TGCGCCAGCAAATCCGGGACCCCCACCGGGGAGCTGTTTTTT. It translates to CASKSGTPTGELFF.

At least ten counts were recorded for this clonotype. The genes are TRBV3-1 and TRBJ1-5; 8 bases match TRBD1. The length of the CDR3 is 13 residues. From germline, CDR1 is LGHDT and CDR2 YNNKEL (reference sequence). J was trimmed by 5 bases and V by 6 bases; bases with no gene match: 3. CDR3 loop: CASSPTGDQPQHF. CDR3 bases: TGTGCCAGCAGTCCGACAGGGGATCAGCCCCAGCATTTT.

At least ten counts were recorded for this clonotype. The chain links TRBV3-1 to TRBJ1-2; D call uncertain. V was clipped by 0 bases and J by 6 bases, with 8 bases between them. This CDR3 spans 13 amino acids. From germline, CDR1 is LGHDT and CDR2 YNNKEL (reference sequence). The CDR3, as DNA: TGTGCCAGCAGCCAAGAGGTGTTTGATGGCTACACCTTC. Encoded protein: CASSQEVFDGYTF. Complete variable domain (other parts from reference TRBV3-1 and TRBJ1-2): DTAVSQTPKYLVTQMGNDKSIKCEQNLGHDTMYWYKQDSKKFLKIMFSYNNKELIINETVPNRFSPKSPDKAHLNLHINSLELGDSAVYFCASSQEVFDGYTFGSGTRLTVV.

This chain connects TRBV5-1 to TRBJ2-5; no reliable D call. Germline-derived CDR1 and CDR2 are SGHRS and YFSETQ. Deletions cut 3 bases from V and 3 bases from J, with 9 bases between. This CDR3 has 13 residues. CDR3 sequence (DNA): TGCGCCAGCAGCTGGGCAAGGGAAGAGACCCAGTACTTC. Protein: CASSWAREETQYF.

Ten or more counts support this clonotype. The gene calls are TRBV20-1 and TRBJ2-5, with D possibly matching TRBD1 (7 bases). The CDR3 sequence is 13 residues long. V dropped 5 bases and J dropped 1 base, with 11 bases sitting between them. Germline V lookup: CDR1 DFQATT, CDR2 SNEGSKA (reference sequence). The CDR3: CSAAGQLQETQYF. As DNA, the CDR3 is TGCAGTGCTGCGGGACAGCTCCAAGAGACCCAGTACTTC.

This clonotype was observed many times. The gene calls are TRBV20-1 and TRBJ2-5; perhaps TRBD2 as D (6 bases). The CDR3 is 14 amino acids. V was clipped by 5 bases and J by 4 bases, with 17 bases between them. Germline-derived CDR1 and CDR2 are DFQATT and SNEGSKA (reference sequence). The chain's CDR3 is CSARPTGGVETQYF. The CDR3 region has the DNA TGCAGTGCTCGGCCGACTGGCGGGGTAGAGACCCAGTACTTC.

This clonotype was counted at least ten times. The CDR3 sequence: CASSLENRDRATDTQYF. CDR3 DNA sequence: TGTGCCAGCAGCTTAGAAAACCGGGACAGGGCTACAGATACGCAGTATTTT. The genes are TRBV11-2 and TRBJ2-3, with 9 bases identical to TRBD1. Unmatched junction bases numbered 7, after V lost 0 bases and J lost 3 bases. This CDR3 region has 17 residues. Germline V gene sequence: CDR1 SGHAT, CDR2 FQNNGV.

This clonotype was counted many times. The chain employs TRBV27 and TRBJ2-3; TRBD2 matches at 14 bases. There are 18 residues in the CDR3. V lost 6 bases and J lost 7; bases outside the gene matches: 15. Per the germline V gene, CDR1 is MNHEY and CDR2 is SMNVEV (reference sequence). In DNA, the CDR3 is TGTGCCAGCAGCCAAACATCCCGACTAGCGGGGGGGCCAAATACGCAGTATTTT. Translation: CASSQTSRLAGGPNTQYF.

This clonotype was counted at least ten times. The chain recombines TRBV7-2 with TRBJ2-3; D is perhaps TRBD1 (6 bases). CDR1 and CDR2 from the germline V gene are SGHTA and FQGNSA. The CDR3 runs to 13 residues. Trimming took off 6 bases at V and 3 bases at J, with 10 bases between the two ends. The CDR3 nucleotides are TGTGCCAGCAGGCATACAGGGACAGATACGCAGTATTTT. It encodes CASRHTGTDTQYF.